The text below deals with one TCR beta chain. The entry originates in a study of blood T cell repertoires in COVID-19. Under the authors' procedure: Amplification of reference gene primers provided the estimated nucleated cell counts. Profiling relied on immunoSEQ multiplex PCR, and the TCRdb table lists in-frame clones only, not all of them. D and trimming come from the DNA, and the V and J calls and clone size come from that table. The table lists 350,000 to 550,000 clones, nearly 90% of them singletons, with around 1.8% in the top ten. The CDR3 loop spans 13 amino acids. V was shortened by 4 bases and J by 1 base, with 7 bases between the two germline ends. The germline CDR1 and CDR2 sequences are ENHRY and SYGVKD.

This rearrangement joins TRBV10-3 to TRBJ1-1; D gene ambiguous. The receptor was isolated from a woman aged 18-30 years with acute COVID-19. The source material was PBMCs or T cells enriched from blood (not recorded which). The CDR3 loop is CAISVGGNTEAFF. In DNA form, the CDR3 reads TGTGCCATCAGTGTTGGAGGGAACACTGAAGCTTTCTTT.